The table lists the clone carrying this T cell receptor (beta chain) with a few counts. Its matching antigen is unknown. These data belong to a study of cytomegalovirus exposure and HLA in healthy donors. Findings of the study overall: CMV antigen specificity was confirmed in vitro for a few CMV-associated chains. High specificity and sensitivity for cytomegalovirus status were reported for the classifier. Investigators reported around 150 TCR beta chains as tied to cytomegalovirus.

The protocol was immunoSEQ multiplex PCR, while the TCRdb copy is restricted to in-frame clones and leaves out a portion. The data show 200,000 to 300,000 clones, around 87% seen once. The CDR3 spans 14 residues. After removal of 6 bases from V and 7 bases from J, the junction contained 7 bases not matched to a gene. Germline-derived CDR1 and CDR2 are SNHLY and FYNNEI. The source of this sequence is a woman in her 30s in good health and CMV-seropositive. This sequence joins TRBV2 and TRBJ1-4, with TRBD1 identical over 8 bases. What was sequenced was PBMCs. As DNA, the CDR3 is TGTGCCAGCAGCTTACAGGGGGTCAGTGAAAAACTGTTTTTT. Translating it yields CASSLQGVSEKLFF.